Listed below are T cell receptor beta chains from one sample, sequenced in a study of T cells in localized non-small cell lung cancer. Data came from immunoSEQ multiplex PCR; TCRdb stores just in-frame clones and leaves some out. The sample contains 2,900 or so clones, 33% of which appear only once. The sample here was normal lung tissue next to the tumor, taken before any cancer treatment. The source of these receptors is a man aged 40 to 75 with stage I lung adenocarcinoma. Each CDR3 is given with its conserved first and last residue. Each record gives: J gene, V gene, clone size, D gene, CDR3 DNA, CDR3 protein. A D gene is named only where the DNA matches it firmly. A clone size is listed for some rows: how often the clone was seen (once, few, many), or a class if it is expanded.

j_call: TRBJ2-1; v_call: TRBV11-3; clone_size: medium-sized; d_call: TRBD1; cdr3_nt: TGTGCCAGCAGCTTGTCGAGTCAGGGGGATGAGCAGTTCTTC; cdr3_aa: CASSLSSQGDEQFF
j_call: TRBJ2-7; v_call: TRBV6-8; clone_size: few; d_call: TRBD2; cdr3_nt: TGTGCCATCAGTGTCACAGCGGGGCGCTCCTACGAGCAGTACTTC; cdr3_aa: CAISVTAGRSYEQYF
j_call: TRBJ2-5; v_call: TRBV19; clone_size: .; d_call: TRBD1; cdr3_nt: TGTGCCAGTAGTACGGGACAGGGGCCGCGGCAAGAGACCCAGTACTTC; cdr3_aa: CASSTGQGPRQETQYF
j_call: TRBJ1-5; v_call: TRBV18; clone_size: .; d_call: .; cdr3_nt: TGTGCCAGCTCACCACTGGAAGGGCAGGGGAATCAGCCCCAGCATTTT; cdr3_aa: CASSPLEGQGNQPQHF
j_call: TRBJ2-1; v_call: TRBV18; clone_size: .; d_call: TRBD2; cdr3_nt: TGTGCCAGCTCACCACCGTCGACTAGCGGGAGTCATGAGCAGTTCTTC; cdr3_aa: CASSPPSTSGSHEQFF
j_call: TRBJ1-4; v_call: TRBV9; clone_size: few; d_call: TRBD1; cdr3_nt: TGTGCCAGCAGCCCGGACAGGGGCGGAGAAAAACTGTTTTTT; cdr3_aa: CASSPDRGGEKLFF
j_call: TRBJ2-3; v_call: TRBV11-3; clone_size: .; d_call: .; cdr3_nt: TGTGCCAGCAGCTTAGTAGGTAGATCAGATACGCAGTATTTT; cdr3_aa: CASSLVGRSDTQYF
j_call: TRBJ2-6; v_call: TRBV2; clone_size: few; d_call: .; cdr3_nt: TGTGCCAGCACCCAAGGAGGGCTCGGGGGGGCCAACGTCCTGACTTTC; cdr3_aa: CASTQGGLGGANVLTF
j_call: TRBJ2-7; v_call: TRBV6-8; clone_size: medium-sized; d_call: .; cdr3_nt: TGTGCCAGCAGTTACCGAGCGGCTAGTGAGGTCTACGAGCAGTACTTC; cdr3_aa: CASSYRAASEVYEQYF
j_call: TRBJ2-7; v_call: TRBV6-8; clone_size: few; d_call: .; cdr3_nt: TGTGCCATGGGGCGAGGGGATGGAAGCTACGAGCAGTACTTC; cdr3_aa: CAMGRGDGSYEQYF
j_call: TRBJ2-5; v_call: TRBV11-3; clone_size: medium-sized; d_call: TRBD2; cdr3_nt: TGTGCCAGCAGCCCTGAGCGGGAGGGCCAGGAGACCCAGTACTTC; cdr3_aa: CASSPEREGQETQYF
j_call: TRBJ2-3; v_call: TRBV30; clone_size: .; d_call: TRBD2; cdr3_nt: TGTGCCTGGAGTTCCGGGACTAGCGGGGGGGTAGATACGCAGTATTTT; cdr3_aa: CAWSSGTSGGVDTQYF
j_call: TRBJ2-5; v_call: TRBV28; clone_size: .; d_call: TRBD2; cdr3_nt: TGTGCCAGCAGCCCTCGGGACTACCTTTCGCTCGCCCAGTACTTC; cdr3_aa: CASSPRDYLSLAQYF
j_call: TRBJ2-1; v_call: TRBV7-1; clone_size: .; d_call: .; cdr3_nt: TGTGCCAGCAGCTCCAACGGGAGAGGGGAGCAGTTCTTC; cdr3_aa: CASSSNGRGEQFF
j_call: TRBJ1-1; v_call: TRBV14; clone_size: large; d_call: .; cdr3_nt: TGTGCCAGCAGCCAAGTAACCGGGTGGGACACTGAAGCTTTCTTT; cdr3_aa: CASSQVTGWDTEAFF
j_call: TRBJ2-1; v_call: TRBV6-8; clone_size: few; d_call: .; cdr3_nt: TGTGCCAGCAGTACCGGGGTGGGCAGGGGAAATGAGCAGTTCTTC; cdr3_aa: CASSTGVGRGNEQFF
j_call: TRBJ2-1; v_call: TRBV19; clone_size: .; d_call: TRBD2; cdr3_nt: TGTGCCAGTAGTAATAGCGGGAGTCTTTACAATGAGCAGTTCTTC; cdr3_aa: CASSNSGSLYNEQFF
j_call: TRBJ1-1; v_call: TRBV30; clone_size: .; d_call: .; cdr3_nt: TGTGCCTGGAGTGTAGTGCAGGGGCTTGGCACTGAAGCTTTCTTT; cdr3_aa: CAWSVVQGLGTEAFF
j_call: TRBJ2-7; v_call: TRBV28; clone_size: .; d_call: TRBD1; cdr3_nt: TGTGCCAGCAGGCCGACAGGGGGCTACGAGCAGTACTTC; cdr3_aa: CASRPTGGYEQYF
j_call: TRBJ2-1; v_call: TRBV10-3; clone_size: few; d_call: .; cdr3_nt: TGTGCCATCAGTGAGTCGACTAATGAGCAGTTCTTC; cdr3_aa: CAISESTNEQFF
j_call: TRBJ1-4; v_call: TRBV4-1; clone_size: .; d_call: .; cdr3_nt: TGCGCCAGCAGTCCCGAGCCCGGGGATAATGAAAAACTGTTTTTT; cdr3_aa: CASSPEPGDNEKLFF
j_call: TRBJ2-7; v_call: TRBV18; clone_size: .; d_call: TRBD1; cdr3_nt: TGTGCCAGCTCACCGGGACAGGGACTTTTCGTCGAGCAGTACTTC; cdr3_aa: CASSPGQGLFVEQYF
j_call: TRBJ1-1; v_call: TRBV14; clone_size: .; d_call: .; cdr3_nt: TGTGCCAGCAGCCAAGTTCAGGGAACTGAAGCTTTCTTT; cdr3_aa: CASSQVQGTEAFF
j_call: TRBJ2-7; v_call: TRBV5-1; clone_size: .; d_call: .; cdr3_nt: TGCGCCAGCAGCTTGGGGGCAGGGAGGTTGGCCTACGAGCAGTACTTC; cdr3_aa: CASSLGAGRLAYEQYF
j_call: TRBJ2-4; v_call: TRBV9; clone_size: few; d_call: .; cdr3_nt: TGTGCCAGCAGTGAGTTAGGTGCCAGCAAAAACATTCAGTACTTC; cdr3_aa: CASSELGASKNIQYF
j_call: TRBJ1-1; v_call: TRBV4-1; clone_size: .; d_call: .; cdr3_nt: TGCGCCAGCAGCCAAGGGGGGAGGACTGAAGCTTTCTTT; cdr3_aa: CASSQGGRTEAFF
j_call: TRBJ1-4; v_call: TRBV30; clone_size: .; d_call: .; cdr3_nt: TGTGCCTGGAGTGTAGGGTTCGGGGTAAACGAAAAACTGTTTTTT; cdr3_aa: CAWSVGFGVNEKLFF
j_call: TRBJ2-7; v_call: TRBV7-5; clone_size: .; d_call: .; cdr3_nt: TGTGCCAGCAGCTTATCGGCCAGCTCCTACGAGCAGTACTTC; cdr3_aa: CASSLSASSYEQYF
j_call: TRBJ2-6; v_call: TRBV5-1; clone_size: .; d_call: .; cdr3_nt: TGCGCCAGCAGCCATCGGAACCCAGGGACTGGGGCCAACGTCCTGACTTTC; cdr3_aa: CASSHRNPGTGANVLTF
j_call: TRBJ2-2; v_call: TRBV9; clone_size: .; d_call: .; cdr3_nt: TGTGCCAGCAGCGTGGAAGCTTTCCCGCGAGGCACCGGGGAGCTGTTTTTT; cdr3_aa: CASSVEAFPRGTGELFF
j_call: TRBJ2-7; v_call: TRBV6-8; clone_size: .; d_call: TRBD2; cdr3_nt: TGTGCCAGCAGTCGGGGACTAGCGGGGGTCTCCTACGAGCAGTACTTC; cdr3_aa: CASSRGLAGVSYEQYF
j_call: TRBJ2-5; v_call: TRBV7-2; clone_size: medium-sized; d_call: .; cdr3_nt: TGTGCCAGCAGCTTAAACACCCGCGAGACCCAGTACTTC; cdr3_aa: CASSLNTRETQYF
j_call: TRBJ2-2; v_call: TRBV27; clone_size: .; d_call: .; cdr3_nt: TGTGCCAGCAGGGGGTTAGGAACTGCGAACACCGGGGAGCTGTTTTTT; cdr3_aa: CASRGLGTANTGELFF
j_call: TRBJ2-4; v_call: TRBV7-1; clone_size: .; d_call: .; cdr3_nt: TGTGCCAGCAGCTTACAAAAAGGGCTAGCTTTGGGGGACATTCAGTACTTC; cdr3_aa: CASSLQKGLALGDIQYF
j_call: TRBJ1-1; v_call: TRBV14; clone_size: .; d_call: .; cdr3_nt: TGTGCCAGCAGCCAACGTCGTGAGGGCTTGGGGACTGAAGCTTTCTTT; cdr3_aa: CASSQRREGLGTEAFF
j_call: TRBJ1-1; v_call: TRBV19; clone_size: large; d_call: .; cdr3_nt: TGTGCCAGTTGCATTAGCCGATCAGGGTACACTGAAGCTTTCTTT; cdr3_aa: CASCISRSGYTEAFF
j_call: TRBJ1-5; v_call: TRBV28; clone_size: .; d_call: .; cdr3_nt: TGTGCCAGCAGTTCGACGTTGGGACCCTATCAGCCCCAGCATTTT; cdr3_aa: CASSSTLGPYQPQHF
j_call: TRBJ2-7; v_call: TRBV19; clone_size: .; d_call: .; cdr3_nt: TGTGCCAGTAGTGTGACAACATATTACGAGCAGTACTTC; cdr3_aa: CASSVTTYYEQYF
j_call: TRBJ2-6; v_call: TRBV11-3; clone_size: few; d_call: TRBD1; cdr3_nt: TGTGCCAGCAGCTTAGGACAGGGGGCTGGGGCCAACGTCCTGACTTTC; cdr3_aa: CASSLGQGAGANVLTF
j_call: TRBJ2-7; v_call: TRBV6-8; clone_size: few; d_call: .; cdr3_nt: TGTGCCAGCCGGGGTGGGCGGCTAACCTACGAGCAGTACTTC; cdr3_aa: CASRGGRLTYEQYF
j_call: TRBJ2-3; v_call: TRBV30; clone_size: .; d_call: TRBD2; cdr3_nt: TGTGCCTGGACGCTAGCGGGGGCAGATACGCAGTATTTT; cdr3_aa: CAWTLAGADTQYF
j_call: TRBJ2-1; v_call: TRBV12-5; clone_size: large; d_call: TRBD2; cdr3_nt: TGTGCTAGCTGGTTACGACGATCAGCGGGAACGTTTCATGAGCAGTTCTTC; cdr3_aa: CASWLRRSAGTFHEQFF
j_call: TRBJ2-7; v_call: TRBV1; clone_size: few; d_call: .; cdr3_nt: TGCGCCAGCAGCCAAGGGGACAGTGGGGACTACGAGCAGTACTTC; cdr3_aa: CASSQGDSGDYEQYF
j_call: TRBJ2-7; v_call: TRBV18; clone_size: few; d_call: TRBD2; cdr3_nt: TGTGCCAGCTCACCACCGGGACGTTCCAGCGGGAAGACCTACGAGCAGTACTTC; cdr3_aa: CASSPPGRSSGKTYEQYF
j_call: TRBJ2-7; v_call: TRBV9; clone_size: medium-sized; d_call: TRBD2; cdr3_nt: TGTGCCAGCAGCTTTAGGGGAGCGGGGACCTACGAGCAGTACTTC; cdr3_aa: CASSFRGAGTYEQYF
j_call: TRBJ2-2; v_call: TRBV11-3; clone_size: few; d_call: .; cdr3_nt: TGTGCCAGCAGCTTAACGCAGGCTTTCAACACCGGGGAGCTGTTTTTT; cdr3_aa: CASSLTQAFNTGELFF
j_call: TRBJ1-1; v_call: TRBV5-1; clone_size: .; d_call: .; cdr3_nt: TGCGCCAGCAGCTCCGGCCAACAGATGAACACTGAAGCTTTCTTT; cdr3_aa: CASSSGQQMNTEAFF
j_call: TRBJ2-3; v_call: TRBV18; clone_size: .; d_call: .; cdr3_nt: TGTGCCAGCTCACCACCGAATATAGGGGCAGATACGCAGTATTTT; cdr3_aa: CASSPPNIGADTQYF
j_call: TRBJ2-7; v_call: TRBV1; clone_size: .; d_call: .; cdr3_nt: TGCGCCAGCAGCCAAGATCAAACCAACGAGCAGTACTTC; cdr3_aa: CASSQDQTNEQYF
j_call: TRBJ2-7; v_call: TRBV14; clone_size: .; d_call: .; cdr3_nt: TGTGCCAGCAGCCAAGGAGAAAGGGAAGTATCCTACGAGCAGTACTTC; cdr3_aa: CASSQGEREVSYEQYF
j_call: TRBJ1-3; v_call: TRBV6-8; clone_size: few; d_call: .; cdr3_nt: TGTGCCAGCAGTTACGACGCCTCTGGAAACACCATATATTTT; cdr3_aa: CASSYDASGNTIYF
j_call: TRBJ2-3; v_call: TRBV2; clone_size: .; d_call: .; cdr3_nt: TGTGCCAGCGGCCAGGGGTCTGCGGATACGCAGTATTTT; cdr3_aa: CASGQGSADTQYF
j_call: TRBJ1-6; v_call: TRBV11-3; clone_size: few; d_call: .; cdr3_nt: TGTGCCAGCAGCGCCCCACGGGGAGATAATTCACCCCTCCACTTT; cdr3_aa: CASSAPRGDNSPLHF
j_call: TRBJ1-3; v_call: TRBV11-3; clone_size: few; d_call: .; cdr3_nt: TGTGCCAGCAGCTTAGTTGCAGGGAGCTCTGGAAACACCATATATTTT; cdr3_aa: CASSLVAGSSGNTIYF
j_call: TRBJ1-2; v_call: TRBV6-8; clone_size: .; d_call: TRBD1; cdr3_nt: TGTGCCAGCAGTGTCGGGACAGGCTATGGCTACACCTTC; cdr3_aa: CASSVGTGYGYTF
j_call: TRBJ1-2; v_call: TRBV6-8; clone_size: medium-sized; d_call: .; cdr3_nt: TGTGCCAGCAGTTACTTGATGAGGGGCTACACCTTC; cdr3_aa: CASSYLMRGYTF
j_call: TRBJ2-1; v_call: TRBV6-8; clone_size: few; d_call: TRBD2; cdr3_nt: TGTGCCAGCAGTGGTAGCGGGGGGATTGAGCAGTTCTTC; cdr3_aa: CASSGSGGIEQFF